The 14 T cell receptor beta chains below come from one sample, sequenced in a study of CXCR3-negative and CXCR3-positive naive CD8 T cells. cDNA libraries for TRB were generated by 5' RACE incorporating UMI labels. TCRdb reprocessed the 5' RACE reads, with one entry per CDR3 protein and no DNA. In total, the table holds 70,000 to 100,000 distinct CDR3 sequences. Material: naive CXCR3- CD8+ T cells from blood. The subset denotes: CD45RO-CCR7+CD27+CD95- naive CD8+ T cells lacking CXCR3 (TNR3-). Receptor source: a human donor in good health. Some clones in this sample may be carry-over from other donors' samples.

The CDR3 loop reads CASRPTGTGARETQYF. The V gene is TRBV28, the J gene TRBJ2-5; there is no DNA to check the TCRdb D call of TRBD1. The CDR3 consists of 16 residues. CDR1 and CDR2 from the germline V gene are MDHEN and SYDVKM.

V is TRBV7-9 and J is TRBJ2-1; TCRdb picks TRBD1, but there is no DNA to check that call. The germline V gene has CDR1 SEHNR and CDR2 FQNEAQ (reference sequence). CDR3 length equals 16 residues. This chain's CDR3 is CASSATGGPTYNEQFF.

This chain connects TRBV20-1 to TRBJ2-7. There are 15 residues in the CDR3. Germline V gene data show CDR1 as DFQATT and CDR2 as SNEGSKA (reference sequence). CDR3 loop: CSARWRQPLSYEQYF.

CDR3 region: CASSVRPSGGTYNEQFF. This sequence joins TRBV9 and TRBJ2-1; TCRdb gives TRBD2 as the D gene, but with no DNA this cannot be confirmed. CDR3 size: 17 residues. Germline values: CDR1 SGDLS, CDR2 YYNGEE.

This chain joins TRBV7-8 and TRBJ2-5. Germline V gene data show CDR1 as SGHVS and CDR2 as FQNEAQ. This CDR3 contains 15 residues. The CDR3 loop reads CASSLVGNREETQYF.

The rearrangement links TRBV2 to TRBJ2-7; TCRdb's D call, TRBD2, is unchecked because there is no DNA. There are 14 residues in the CDR3. The V gene's germline CDR1 is SNHLY and CDR2 FYNNEI. This chain's CDR3 is CASNRLAVSYEQYF. Based on the CDR3 plus reference TRBV2 and TRBJ2-7, the full variable domain is EPEVTQTPSHQVTQMGQEVILRCVPISNHLYFYWYRQILGQKVEFLVSFYNNEISEKSEIFDDQFSVERPDGSNFTLKIRSTKLEDSAMYFCASNRLAVSYEQYFGPGTRLTVT.

V gene TRBV18 combines with J gene TRBJ2-7; TCRdb indicates TRBD2, and absent DNA this call remains unverified. Per the germline V gene, CDR1 is KGHSH and CDR2 is LQKENI. This CDR3 is built from 16 residues. The CDR3 reads CASSLDGLAVSYGQYF.

The genes are TRBV5-1 and TRBJ2-3; TCRdb's D call of TRBD2 is untestable without DNA. Germline CDR1 reads SGHRS; CDR2 reads YFSETQ. The CDR3 sequence is 14 residues long. The CDR3: CASSLAGDPDTQYF.

The chain uses TRBV27 and TRBJ2-1; as DNA is missing, the TRBD1 call by TCRdb cannot be tested. This CDR3 spans 14 amino acids. Germline CDR1 is MNHEY and CDR2 is SMNVEV (reference sequence). The CDR3 protein is CASSYGGADNEQFF.

V is TRBV4-3 and J is TRBJ2-1; the TRBD1 assignment by TCRdb is unverifiable without DNA. Germline V gene lookup returns CDR1 LGHNA and CDR2 YSLEER. The CDR3 consists of 16 residues. The CDR3 sequence is CASSQDRQPNGDEQFF.

The chain is built from TRBV10-2 and TRBJ2-7; TCRdb selects TRBD2, and the lack of DNA leaves this call unchecked. The CDR3 sequence is 14 residues long. Germline V gene sequence: CDR1 WSHSY, CDR2 SAAADI. The CDR3 spells CASSELAGAYEQYF.

The chain combines TRBV5-1 with TRBJ2-7. The CDR3 is made up of 14 amino acids. The V gene's germline CDR1 is SGHRS and CDR2 YFSETQ. The CDR3 is CASSFSHGSYEQYF.

The rearrangement links TRBV2 to TRBJ2-2. CDR1 SNHLY and CDR2 FYNNEI come from the germline V gene. The CDR3 loop spans 13 amino acids. The CDR3 loop is CASSPVGTGELFF.

The chain employs TRBV7-6 and TRBJ2-1; absent DNA, TCRdb's TRBD1 call cannot be checked. CDR1 and CDR2 (germline): SGHVS, FNYEAQ. CDR3 size: 15 residues. The CDR3 reads CASSLVAGSYNEQFF.